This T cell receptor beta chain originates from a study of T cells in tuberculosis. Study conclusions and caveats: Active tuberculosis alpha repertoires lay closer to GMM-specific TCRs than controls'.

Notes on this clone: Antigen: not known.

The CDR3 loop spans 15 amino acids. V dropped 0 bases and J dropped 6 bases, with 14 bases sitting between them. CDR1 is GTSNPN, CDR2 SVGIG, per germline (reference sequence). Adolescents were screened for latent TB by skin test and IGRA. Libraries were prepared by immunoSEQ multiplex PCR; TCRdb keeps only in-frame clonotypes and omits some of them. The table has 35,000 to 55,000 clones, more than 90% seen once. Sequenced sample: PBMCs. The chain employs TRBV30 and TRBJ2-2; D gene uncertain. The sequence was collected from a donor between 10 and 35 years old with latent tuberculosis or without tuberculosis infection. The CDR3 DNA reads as TGTGCCTGGAGTGTACAAGGCTTCGCGGCCGGGGAGCTGTTTTTT. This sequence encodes CAWSVQGFAAGELFF.